This T cell receptor (beta chain) was sequenced for a study of CD8 T cells in Susac syndrome. Overall study context: At blood draw, Susac syndrome patients were therapy-naive, on corticosteroids, or on intravenous immunoglobulin alone.

Germline CDR1 LGHDT, CDR2 YNNKEL (reference sequence). Between the trimmed V and J ends, which lost 0 bases and 9 bases, there was a span of 12 bases. The CDR3 runs 15 residues. An input of about 0.5 to 1 ug of RNA was subjected to reverse transcription using random hexamers. A multiplex approach, immunoSEQ multiplex PCR, amplified TCR beta CDR3 across 54 Vbeta and 13 Jbeta. TCRdb recomputed calls from the immunoSEQ multiplex PCR reads with MiXCR, one row per CDR3 protein. This table has approximately 190,000 distinct CDR3 sequences, approximately 96% appearing once. TEMRA cells were FACS-enriched, while CD8+ and CD4+ T cells were negatively isolated.

The J gene is TRBJ1-6, the V gene TRBV3-1; D is possibly TRBD1 (6 bases). This sequence was found in a human donor with Susac syndrome. The sequencing input was CD4+ T cells from PBMCs. The DNA of the CDR3 is TGTGCCAGCAGCCAAGATCGTACAGGGCGTTCACCCCTCCACTTT. Its translation: CASSQDRTGRSPLHF.